This is a list of T cell receptor beta chains from one sample in a study of spatial heterogeneity in lung cancer. TCRdb reprocessed the 5' RACE reads with MiXCR, giving one entry per CDR3 protein. Of tens of thousands of distinct CDR3 sequences in the sample, roughly an eighth are singletons; the top ten hold 50% to 70%. Specimen: PBMCs, collected at surgery. These receptors were obtained from a male donor with early-stage non-small cell lung cancer. CDR3s include the opening cysteine and the closing phenylalanine or tryptophan. A D gene is named only where the DNA matches it firmly. Rows give clone size only sometimes, using once, few, many, or a class for an expanded clone.

j_call | d_call | clone_size | v_call | cdr3_nt | cdr3_aa
TRBJ2-3 | NA | NA | TRBV21-1 | TGTGCCAGCAGCACCCAGAACTTGATGGGCACAGATACGCAGTATTTT | CASSTQNLMGTDTQYF
TRBJ2-6 | NA | once | TRBV6-2/TRBV6-3 | TGTGCCAGTACGGGCCGCCTCTCTGGGGCCAACGTCCTGACTTTC | CASTGRLSGANVLTF
TRBJ1-3 | NA | few | TRBV2 | TGTGCCAGCAGGATACAGTACTCTGGAAACACCATATATTTT | CASRIQYSGNTIYF
TRBJ1-5 | NA | few | TRBV4-1 | TGCGCCAGCAGCCAAGACGGTCATCAGACCCAGCATTTT | CASSQDGHQTQHF
TRBJ2-2 | NA | few | TRBV2 | TGTGCCAGCAGGATACAGGGTGGCGGGGAGCTGTTTTTT | CASRIQGGGELFF
TRBJ2-5 | NA | NA | TRBV6-5 | TGTGCCAGCAGCTCCGGACGGGACCAAGAGACCCAGTACTTC | CASSSGRDQETQYF
TRBJ1-6 | NA | once | TRBV2 | TGTGCCAGCAGCTCAGACAGGCCTGACTACTATAATTCACCCCTCCACTTT | CASSSDRPDYYNSPLHF
TRBJ1-2 | NA | many | TRBV4-3 | TGCGCCAGCAGCCCACAACGGGACTATGGCTACACCTTC | CASSPQRDYGYTF
TRBJ1-2 | NA | few | TRBV20-1 | TGCAGTGCTCGCGAGGGGCGCGGCTATGGCTACACCTTC | CSAREGRGYGYTF
TRBJ2-2 | TRBD2 | NA | TRBV12-3/TRBV12-4 | TGTGCCAGCGGGGGACTAGCTGGGACCGGGGAGCTGTTTTTT | CASGGLAGTGELFF
TRBJ1-1 | NA | NA | TRBV19 | TGTGCCAGTAGTATCCTCATCCGGCCTGAAGCTTTCTTT | CASSILIRPEAFF
TRBJ2-7 | NA | many | TRBV7-9 | TGTGCCAGCAGCTTAGGTTCCTACGAGCAGTACTTC | CASSLGSYEQYF
TRBJ2-1 | NA | NA | TRBV12-3/TRBV12-4 | TGTGCCAGCAGTTTAATCAGGGGCAATGAGCAGTTCTTC | CASSLIRGNEQFF
TRBJ2-5 | TRBD2 | NA | TRBV18 | TGTGCCAGCTCACCCCGGGGAGGGATGGAGACCCAGTACTTC | CASSPRGGMETQYF
TRBJ2-1 | TRBD2 | many | TRBV9 | TGTGCCAGCAGCGTAGATGGACTAGCGGGAGGGCAGTTCTTC | CASSVDGLAGGQFF
TRBJ1-1 | NA | many | TRBV29-1 | TGCAGCGTTGCATTCACCACAAACACTGAAGCTTTCTTT | CSVAFTTNTEAFF
TRBJ2-7 | NA | many | TRBV10-3 | TGTGCCATCAGCCCCTCCTACGAGCAGTACTTC | CAISPSYEQYF
TRBJ2-5 | NA | few | TRBV7-2 | TGTGCCAGCAGCTTCGGACTCCAAGAGACCCAGTACTTC | CASSFGLQETQYF
TRBJ1-2 | NA | few | TRBV29-1 | TGCAGCGTTGAAGACACAGTGGATCTGAGGGGCTACACCTTC | CSVEDTVDLRGYTF
TRBJ2-7 | NA | NA | TRBV5-1 | TGCGCCAGCAGCCCCAGTTGGGACCCGGACTACGAGCAGTACTTC | CASSPSWDPDYEQYF
TRBJ2-5 | NA | once | TRBV7-6 | TGTGCCAGCAGCCCCTTCCAAGAGACCCGGTACTTC | CASSPFQETRYF
TRBJ1-2 | TRBD1 | few | TRBV2 | TGTGCCAGCATTCGACAGGGGGCCGACTATGGCTACACCTTC | CASIRQGADYGYTF
TRBJ2-7 | TRBD1 | many | TRBV4-2 | TGTGCCAGCAGCCAAAGGGCCTCAGAGAGGGGGCAAACCTACGAGCAGTACTTC | CASSQRASERGQTYEQYF
TRBJ2-3 | TRBD2 | few | TRBV6-4 | TGTGCCAGCAGCGCGACTAGCGGGGGGACAGATACGCAGTATTTT | CASSATSGGTDTQYF
TRBJ1-2 | NA | NA | TRBV29-1 | TGCAGCGTGGGGACCGCAAAAAGTAACTATGGCTACACCTTC | CSVGTAKSNYGYTF
TRBJ2-2 | NA | NA | TRBV12-3/TRBV12-4 | TGTGCCAGCAGTTGGACGGGGACGACCGGGGAGCTGTTTTTT | CASSWTGTTGELFF
TRBJ1-2 | NA | NA | TRBV20-1 | TGCAGTGCTAGAGATTTAATCTCCCCCGCGTCCTATGGCTACACCTTC | CSARDLISPASYGYTF
TRBJ2-3 | TRBD1 | NA | TRBV29-1 | TGCAGCGTCAACACAGGGGTGACAGATACGCAGTATTTT | CSVNTGVTDTQYF
TRBJ2-5 | NA | many | TRBV5-4 | TGTGCCAGCAGTTGGAGTAGAGAGACCCAGTACTTC | CASSWSRETQYF
TRBJ2-5 | NA | NA | TRBV5-1 | TGCGCCAGCAGCTTGTCGGGGACGCGAGAGACCCAGTACTTC | CASSLSGTRETQYF
TRBJ2-2 | NA | few | TRBV7-8 | TGTGCCAGCAGCTGGGACTCTAACACCGGGGAGCTGTTTTTT | CASSWDSNTGELFF
TRBJ1-5 | NA | medium-sized | TRBV12-3/TRBV12-4 | TGTGCCAGCAGTCGCAATCTCCCAGGGGACCAGCCCCAGCATTTT | CASSRNLPGDQPQHF
TRBJ2-1 | NA | few | TRBV2 | TGTGCCAGCAGTGGAGGGTGGCTGACCTCCTACAATGAGCAGTTCTTC | CASSGGWLTSYNEQFF
TRBJ2-3 | TRBD2 | many | TRBV11-3 | TGTGCCAGCAGCTTGACTAGCGGGGGGTGGGCAGATACGCAGTATTTT | CASSLTSGGWADTQYF
TRBJ2-4 | TRBD1 | few | TRBV12-3/TRBV12-4 | TGTGCCAGCAGCCTAAGGGGGCTCGGTTTCGGAGGCATTCAGTACTTC | CASSLRGLGFGGIQYF
TRBJ1-5 | NA | NA | TRBV2 | TGTGCCAGCAGTGAAGCGCTTCGGGGGCCAGGCTGGCGCCTTCAGCCCCAGCATTTT | CASSEALRGPGWRLQPQHF
TRBJ2-7 | NA | NA | TRBV7-9 | TGTGCCAGCAGCCCGGACCTGTACGAGCAGTACTTC | CASSPDLYEQYF
TRBJ1-2 | NA | many | TRBV23-1 | TGCGCCAGCAGTCCCCCCCCAAACTATGGCTACACCTTC | CASSPPPNYGYTF
TRBJ1-1 | NA | many | TRBV10-3 | TGTGCCGTCGGCAGGGGAACTGAAGCTTTCTTT | CAVGRGTEAFF
TRBJ2-5 | NA | few | TRBV11-2 | TGTGCCAGCAGCCCAGACCCAACGAGGAAAGAGACCCAGTACTTC | CASSPDPTRKETQYF
TRBJ1-3 | NA | many | TRBV12-3/TRBV12-4 | TGTGCCAGCAGCCCCCCACGGGGCTCTGGAAACACCATATATTTT | CASSPPRGSGNTIYF
TRBJ2-1 | TRBD2 | NA | TRBV9 | TGTGCCAGCAGCGCTTCTAGCGGGTCCTACAATGAGCAGTTCTTC | CASSASSGSYNEQFF
TRBJ1-4 | NA | many | TRBV10-3 | TGTGCCATCAGTGCCGACAGAGGCGAACTGTTTTTT | CAISADRGELFF
TRBJ2-1 | TRBD2 | NA | TRBV7-3 | TGTGCCAGCAGCTCAGGGAGGGGAGGGTTAAATGAGCAGTTCTTC | CASSSGRGGLNEQFF
TRBJ2-3 | TRBD2 | NA | TRBV7-2 | TGTGCCAGCAGCTTAGGCCTTAGCGGGAACACAGATACGCAGTATTTT | CASSLGLSGNTDTQYF
TRBJ1-1 | NA | many | TRBV10-2 | TGCGCCAGCAGTGAGGGGCAGGAAGCTTTCTTT | CASSEGQEAFF